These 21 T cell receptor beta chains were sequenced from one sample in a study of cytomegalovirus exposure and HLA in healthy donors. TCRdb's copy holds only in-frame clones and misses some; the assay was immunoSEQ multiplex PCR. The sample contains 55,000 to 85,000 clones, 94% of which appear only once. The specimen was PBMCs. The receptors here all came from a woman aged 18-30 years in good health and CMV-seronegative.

In DNA form, the CDR3 reads TGTGCCAGCAAAACAGGGCCTGGAAACACCATATATTTT. It specifies CASKTGPGNTIYF. This chain joins TRBV6-5 and TRBJ1-3, with a weak D call TRBD1 (6 bases). The length of the CDR3 is 13 residues. Trimming pared 7 bases from V and 2 bases from J, leaving 9 bases between. Per the germline V gene, CDR1 is MNHEY and CDR2 is SVGAGI.

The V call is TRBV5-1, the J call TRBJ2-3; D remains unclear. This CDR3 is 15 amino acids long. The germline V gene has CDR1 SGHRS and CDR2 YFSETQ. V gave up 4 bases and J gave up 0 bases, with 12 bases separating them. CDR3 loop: CASSDRASSTDTQYF. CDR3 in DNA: TGCGCCAGCAGCGATCGAGCGTCTAGCACAGATACGCAGTATTTT.

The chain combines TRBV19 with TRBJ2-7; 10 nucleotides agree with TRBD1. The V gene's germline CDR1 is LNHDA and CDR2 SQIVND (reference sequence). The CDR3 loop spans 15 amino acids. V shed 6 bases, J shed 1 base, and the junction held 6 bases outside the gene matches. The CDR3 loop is CASRPRGQGSYEQYF. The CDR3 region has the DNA TGTGCCAGTAGGCCCCGGGGACAGGGGTCCTACGAGCAGTACTTC.

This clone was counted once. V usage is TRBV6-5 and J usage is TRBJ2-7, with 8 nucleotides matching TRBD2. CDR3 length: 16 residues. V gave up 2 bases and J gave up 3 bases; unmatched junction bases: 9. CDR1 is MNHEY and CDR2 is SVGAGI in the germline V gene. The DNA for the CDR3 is TGTGCCAGCAGTTACCACGGGGGGGTAAAATTCTACGAGCAGTACTTC. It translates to CASSYHGGVKFYEQYF.

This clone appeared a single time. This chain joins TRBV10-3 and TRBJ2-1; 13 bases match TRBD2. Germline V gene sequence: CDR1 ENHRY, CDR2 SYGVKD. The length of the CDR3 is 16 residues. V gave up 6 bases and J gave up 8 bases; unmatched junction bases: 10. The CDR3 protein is CAIRGTGTSGTHEQFF. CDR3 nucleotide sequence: TGTGCCATCAGGGGGACCGGGACTAGCGGGACCCATGAGCAGTTCTTC.

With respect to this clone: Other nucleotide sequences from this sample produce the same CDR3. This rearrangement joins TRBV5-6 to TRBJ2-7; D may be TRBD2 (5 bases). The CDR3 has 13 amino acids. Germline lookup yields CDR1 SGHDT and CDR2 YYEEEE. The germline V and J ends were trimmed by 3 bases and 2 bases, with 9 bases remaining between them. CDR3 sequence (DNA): TGTGCCAGCAGCTCCCTGAGGGCCTACGAGCAGTACTTC. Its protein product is CASSSLRAYEQYF.

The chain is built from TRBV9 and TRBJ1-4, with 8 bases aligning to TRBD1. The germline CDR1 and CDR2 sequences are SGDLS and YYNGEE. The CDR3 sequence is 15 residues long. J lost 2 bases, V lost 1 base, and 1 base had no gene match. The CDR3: CASSVQGATNEKLFF. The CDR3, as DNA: TGTGCCAGCAGCGTACAGGGGGCGACTAATGAAAAACTGTTTTTT.

CDR3 DNA: TGTGCCAGCAGCGTCCCCGGGAGATTTCGACGGAACTCGGATGGCTACACCTTC. Translated, it gives CASSVPGRFRRNSDGYTF. The chain has TRBV5-4 and TRBJ1-2, with unresolved D. Germline V gene data show CDR1 as SGHNT and CDR2 as YYREEE (reference sequence). There are 18 residues in the CDR3. With 4 bases removed from V and 6 bases from J, the gap between germline ends came to 28 bases.

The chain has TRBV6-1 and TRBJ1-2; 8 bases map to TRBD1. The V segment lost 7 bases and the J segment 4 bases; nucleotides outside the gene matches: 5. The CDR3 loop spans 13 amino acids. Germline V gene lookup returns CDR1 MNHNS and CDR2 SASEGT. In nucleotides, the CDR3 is TGTGCCAGCATCAGACAGGGGATCTATGGCTACACCTTC. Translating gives CASIRQGIYGYTF.

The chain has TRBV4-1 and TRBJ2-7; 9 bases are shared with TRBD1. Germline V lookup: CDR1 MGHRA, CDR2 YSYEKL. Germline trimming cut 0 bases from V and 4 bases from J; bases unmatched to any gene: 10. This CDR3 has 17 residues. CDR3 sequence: CASSQDGAGTGLYEQYF. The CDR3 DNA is TGCGCCAGCAGCCAAGATGGGGCCGGGACAGGGTTGTACGAGCAGTACTTC.

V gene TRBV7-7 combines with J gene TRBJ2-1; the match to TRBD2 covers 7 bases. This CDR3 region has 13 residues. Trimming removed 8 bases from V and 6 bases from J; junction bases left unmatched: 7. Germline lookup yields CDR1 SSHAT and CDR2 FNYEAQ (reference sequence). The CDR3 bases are TGTGCCAGCTCCCGGGACTACCTCAATGAGCAGTTCTTC. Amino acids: CASSRDYLNEQFF.

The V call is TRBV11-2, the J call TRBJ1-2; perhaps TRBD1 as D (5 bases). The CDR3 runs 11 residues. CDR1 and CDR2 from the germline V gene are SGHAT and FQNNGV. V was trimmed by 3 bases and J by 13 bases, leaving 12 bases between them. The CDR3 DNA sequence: TGTGCCAGCAGCTTGGGGGGATATGGCACCTTC. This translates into CASSLGGYGTF.

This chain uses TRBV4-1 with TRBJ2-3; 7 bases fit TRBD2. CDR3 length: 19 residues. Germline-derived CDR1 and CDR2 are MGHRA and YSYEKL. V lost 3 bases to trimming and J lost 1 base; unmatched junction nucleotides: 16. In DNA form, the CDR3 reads TGCGCCAGCAGCCATCCCTCCGTCGGCCTAGCGGTCGGCACAGATACGCAGTATTTT. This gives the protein CASSHPSVGLAVGTDTQYF.

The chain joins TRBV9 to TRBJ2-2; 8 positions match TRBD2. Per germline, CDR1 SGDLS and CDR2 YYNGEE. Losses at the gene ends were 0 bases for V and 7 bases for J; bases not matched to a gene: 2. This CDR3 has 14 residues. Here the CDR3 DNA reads TGTGCCAGCAGCGTAGGACTAGCGATCGGGGAGCTGTTTTTT. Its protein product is CASSVGLAIGELFF.

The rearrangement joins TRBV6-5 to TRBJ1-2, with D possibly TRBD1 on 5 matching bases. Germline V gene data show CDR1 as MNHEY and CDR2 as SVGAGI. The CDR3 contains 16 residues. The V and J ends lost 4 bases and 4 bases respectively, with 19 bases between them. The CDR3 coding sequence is TGTGCCAGCAGTTCAGTGAATGTGGGGCTACTCTATGGCTACACCTTC. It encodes CASSSVNVGLLYGYTF.

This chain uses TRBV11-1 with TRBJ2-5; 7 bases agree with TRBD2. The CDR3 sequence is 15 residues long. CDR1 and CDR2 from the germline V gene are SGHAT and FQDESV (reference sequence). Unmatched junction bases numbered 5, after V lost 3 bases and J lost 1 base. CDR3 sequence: CASSLGSSGQETQYF. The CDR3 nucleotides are TGTGCCAGCAGCTTGGGGTCTAGCGGCCAAGAGACCCAGTACTTC.

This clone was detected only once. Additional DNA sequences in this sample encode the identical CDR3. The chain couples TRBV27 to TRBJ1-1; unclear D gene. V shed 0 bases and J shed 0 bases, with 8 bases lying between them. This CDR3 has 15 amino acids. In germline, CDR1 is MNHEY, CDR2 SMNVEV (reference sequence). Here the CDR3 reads CASSLSGGMNTEAFF. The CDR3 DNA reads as TGTGCCAGCAGTTTATCCGGCGGCATGAACACTGAAGCTTTCTTT.

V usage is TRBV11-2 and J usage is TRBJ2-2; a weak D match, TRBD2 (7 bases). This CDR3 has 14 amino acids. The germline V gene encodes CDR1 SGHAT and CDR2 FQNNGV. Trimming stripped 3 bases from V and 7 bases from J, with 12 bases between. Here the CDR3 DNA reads TGTGCCAGCAGCTTTGCGGGGGCGAGCGGGGAGCTGTTTTTT. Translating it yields CASSFAGASGELFF.

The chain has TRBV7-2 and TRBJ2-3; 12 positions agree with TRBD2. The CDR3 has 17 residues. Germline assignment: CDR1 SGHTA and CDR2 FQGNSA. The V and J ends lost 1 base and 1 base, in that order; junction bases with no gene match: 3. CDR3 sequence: CASSLGLAGGGTDTQYF. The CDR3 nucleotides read TGTGCCAGCAGCTTAGGGCTAGCGGGGGGGGGCACAGATACGCAGTATTTT.

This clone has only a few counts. The CDR3 DNA sequence: TGTGCCAGCAGCCCCCATGACGGACAGGGGGTGGGTCAGCCCCAGCATTTT. Translation: CASSPHDGQGVGQPQHF. The chain carries TRBV7-8 and TRBJ1-5; the match to TRBD1 covers 10 bases. CDR1 and CDR2 (germline): SGHVS, FQNEAQ. V shed 5 bases and J 6 bases; nucleotides not matched to a gene: 13. The CDR3 has 17 amino acids.

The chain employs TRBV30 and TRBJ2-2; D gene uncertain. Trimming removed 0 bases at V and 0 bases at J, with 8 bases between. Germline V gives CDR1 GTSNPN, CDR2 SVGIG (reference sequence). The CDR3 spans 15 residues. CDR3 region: CAWSVPGPNTGELFF. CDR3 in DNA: TGTGCCTGGAGTGTACCAGGCCCGAACACCGGGGAGCTGTTTTTT.